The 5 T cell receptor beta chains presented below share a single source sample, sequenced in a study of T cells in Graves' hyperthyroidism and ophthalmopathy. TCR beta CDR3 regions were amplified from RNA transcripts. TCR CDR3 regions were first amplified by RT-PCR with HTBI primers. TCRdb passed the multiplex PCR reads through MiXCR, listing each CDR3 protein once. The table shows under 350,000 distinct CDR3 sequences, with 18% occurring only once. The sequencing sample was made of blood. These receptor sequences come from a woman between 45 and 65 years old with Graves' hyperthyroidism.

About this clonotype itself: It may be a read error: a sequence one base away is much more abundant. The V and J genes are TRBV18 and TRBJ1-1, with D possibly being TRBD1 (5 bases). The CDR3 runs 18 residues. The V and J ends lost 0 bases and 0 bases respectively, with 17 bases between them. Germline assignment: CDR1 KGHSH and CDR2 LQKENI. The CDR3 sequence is CASSPPRRDGYMNTEAFF. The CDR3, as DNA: TGTGCCAGCTCACCACCGAGAAGGGACGGTTACATGAACACTGAAGCTTTCTTT.

The CDR3 spells CASAYSGTSGRTGELFF. The CDR3 DNA reads as TGTGCCAGCGCGTATTCCGGGACTAGCGGGAGAACCGGGGAGCTGTTTTTT. The J gene is TRBJ2-2, the V gene TRBV6-4; 14 bases are a match to TRBD2. The CDR3 contains 17 residues. The germline CDR1 and CDR2 sequences are MRHNA and SNTAGT. J gave up 5 bases and V 8 bases, and 10 bases lay outside the gene matches.

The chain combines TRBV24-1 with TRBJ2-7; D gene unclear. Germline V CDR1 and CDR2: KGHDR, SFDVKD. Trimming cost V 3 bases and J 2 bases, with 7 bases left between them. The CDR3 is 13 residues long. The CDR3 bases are TGTGCCACCAGTGATGTACAGACCTACGAGCAGTACTTC. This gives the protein CATSDVQTYEQYF.

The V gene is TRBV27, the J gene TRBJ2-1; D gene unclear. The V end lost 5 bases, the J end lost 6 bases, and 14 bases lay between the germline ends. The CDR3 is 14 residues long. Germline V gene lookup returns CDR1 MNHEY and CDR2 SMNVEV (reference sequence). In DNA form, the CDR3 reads TGTGCCAGCAGTCCATTTAGACCTATCAATGAGCAGTTCTTC. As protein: CASSPFRPINEQFF.

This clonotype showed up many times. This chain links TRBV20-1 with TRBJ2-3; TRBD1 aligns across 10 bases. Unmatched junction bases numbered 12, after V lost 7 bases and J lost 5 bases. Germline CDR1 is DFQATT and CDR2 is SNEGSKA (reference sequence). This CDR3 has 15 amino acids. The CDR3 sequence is CSVDRGTGVIDTQYF. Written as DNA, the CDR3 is TGCAGTGTTGACCGAGGGACAGGGGTAATAGATACGCAGTATTTT.